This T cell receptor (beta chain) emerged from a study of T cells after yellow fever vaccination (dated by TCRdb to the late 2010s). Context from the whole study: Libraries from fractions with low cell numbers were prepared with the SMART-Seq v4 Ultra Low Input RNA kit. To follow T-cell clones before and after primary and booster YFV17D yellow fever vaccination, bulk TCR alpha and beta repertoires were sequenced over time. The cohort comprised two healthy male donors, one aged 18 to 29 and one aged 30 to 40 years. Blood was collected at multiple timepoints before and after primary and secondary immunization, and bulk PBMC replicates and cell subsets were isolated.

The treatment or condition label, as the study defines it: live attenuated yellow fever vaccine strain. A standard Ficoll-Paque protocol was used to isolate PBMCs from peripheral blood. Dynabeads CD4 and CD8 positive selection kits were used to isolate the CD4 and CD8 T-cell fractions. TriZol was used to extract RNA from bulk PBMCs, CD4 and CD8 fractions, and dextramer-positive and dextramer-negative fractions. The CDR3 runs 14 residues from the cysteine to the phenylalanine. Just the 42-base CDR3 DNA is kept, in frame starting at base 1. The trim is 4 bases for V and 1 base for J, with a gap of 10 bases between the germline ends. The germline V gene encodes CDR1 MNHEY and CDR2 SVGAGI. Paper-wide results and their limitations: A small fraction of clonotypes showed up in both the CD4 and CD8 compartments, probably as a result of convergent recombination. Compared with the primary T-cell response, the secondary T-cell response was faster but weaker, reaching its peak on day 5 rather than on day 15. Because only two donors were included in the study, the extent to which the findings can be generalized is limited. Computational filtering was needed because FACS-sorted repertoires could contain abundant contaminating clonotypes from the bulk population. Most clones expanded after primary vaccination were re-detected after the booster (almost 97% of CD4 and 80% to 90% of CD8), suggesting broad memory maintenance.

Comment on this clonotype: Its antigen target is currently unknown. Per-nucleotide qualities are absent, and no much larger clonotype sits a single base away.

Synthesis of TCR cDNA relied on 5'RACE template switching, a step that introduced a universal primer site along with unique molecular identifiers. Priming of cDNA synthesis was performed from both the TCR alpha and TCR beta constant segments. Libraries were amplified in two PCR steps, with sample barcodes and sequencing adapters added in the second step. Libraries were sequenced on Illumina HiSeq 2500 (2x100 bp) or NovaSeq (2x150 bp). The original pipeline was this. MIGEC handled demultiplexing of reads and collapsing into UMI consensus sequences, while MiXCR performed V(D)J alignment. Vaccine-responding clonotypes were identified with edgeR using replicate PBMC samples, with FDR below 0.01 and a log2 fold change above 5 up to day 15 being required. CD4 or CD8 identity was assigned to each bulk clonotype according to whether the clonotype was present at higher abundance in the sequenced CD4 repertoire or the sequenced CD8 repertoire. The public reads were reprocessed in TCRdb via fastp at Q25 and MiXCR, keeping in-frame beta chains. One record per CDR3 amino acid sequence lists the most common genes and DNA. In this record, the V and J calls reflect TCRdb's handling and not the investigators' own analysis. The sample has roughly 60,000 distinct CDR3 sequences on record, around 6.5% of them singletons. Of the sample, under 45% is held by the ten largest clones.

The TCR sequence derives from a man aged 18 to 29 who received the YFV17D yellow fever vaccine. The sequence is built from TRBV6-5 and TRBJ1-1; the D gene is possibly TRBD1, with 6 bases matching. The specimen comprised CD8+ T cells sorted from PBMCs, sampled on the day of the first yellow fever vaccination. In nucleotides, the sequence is TGTGCCAGCAGTTTTTCACAGGGGAACACTGAAGCTTTCTTT. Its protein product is CASSFSQGNTEAFF.